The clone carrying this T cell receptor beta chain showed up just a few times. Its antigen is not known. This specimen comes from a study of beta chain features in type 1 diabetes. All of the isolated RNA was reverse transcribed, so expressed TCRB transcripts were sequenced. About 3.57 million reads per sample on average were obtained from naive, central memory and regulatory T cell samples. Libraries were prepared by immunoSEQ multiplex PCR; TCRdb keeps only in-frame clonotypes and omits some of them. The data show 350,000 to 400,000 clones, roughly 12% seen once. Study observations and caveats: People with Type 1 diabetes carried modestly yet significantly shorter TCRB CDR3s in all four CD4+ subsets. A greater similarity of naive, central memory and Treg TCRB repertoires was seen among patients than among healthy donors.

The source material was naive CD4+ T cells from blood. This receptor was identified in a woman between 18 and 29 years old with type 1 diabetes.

The CDR3 bases are TGTGCCTGGGACCTAGGACAGGGGAACTATGGCTACACCTTC. Amino acids: CAWDLGQGNYGYTF. The rearrangement links TRBV30 to TRBJ1-2, with TRBD1 identical over 9 bases. CDR3 length equals 14 residues. Germline V CDR1 and CDR2: GTSNPN, SVGIG (reference sequence). Losses at the gene ends were 5 bases for V and 2 bases for J; bases not matched to a gene: 6. The variable domain in full, completed from reference TRBV30 and TRBJ1-2, reads SQTIHQWPATLVQPVGSPLSLECTVEGTSNPNLYWYRQAAGRGLQLLFYSVGIGQISSEVPQNLSASRPQDRQFILSSKKLLLSDSGFYLCAWDLGQGNYGYTFGSGTRLTVV.